This TCR beta chain stems from a study of blood T cell repertoires in COVID-19. Study details: Material from acute and convalescent COVID-19 was sourced from the United States, Italy and Spain. PBMCs, B-cell-depleted T cells, or T cells were the source of the cDNA or gDNA that made up the material.

Per germline, CDR1 LGHNA and CDR2 YSLEER. V was clipped by 2 bases and J by 0 bases, with 11 bases between them. The CDR3 spans 15 residues. In the authors' methods: Reference gene primer amplification gave nucleated cell count estimates. TCRdb keeps only in-frame clones here, not all; method: immunoSEQ multiplex PCR. V, J and clone size were drawn from that table, and D and trimming were deduced from the DNA. Altogether roughly 250,000 clones are present, about 88% being singletons, with the ten largest covering 2% to 2.5%. Material: peripheral blood. This chain uses TRBV4-3 with TRBJ2-7; perhaps TRBD2 as D (5 bases). The TCR comes from a woman aged 40 to 49 who had recovered from COVID-19. CDR3 protein: CASSQQPGSSYEQYF. In DNA form, the CDR3 reads TGCGCCAGCAGCCAACAGCCGGGGAGCTCCTACGAGCAGTACTTC.